This T cell receptor beta chain was found in a study of blood T cell repertoires in COVID-19 (dated by TCRdb to the early 2020s). Study-wide context: Samples from collaborators originated in the United States, Italy and Spain and spanned both the acute and convalescent phases of COVID-19. The prospective study material was composed of cDNA or gDNA derived from T cells, B-cell-depleted T cells, or PBMCs. Deeply sampled blood TCRbeta repertoires from subjects exposed to, actively infected with, or recovered from COVID-19 were included in the dataset. A freely available public database, intended as a resource for researchers studying the immune response to SARS-CoV-2, is where the repertoires were released. The samples were drawn from the first 160 participants of the ongoing ImmuneRACE study and from more than 1,000 subjects provided by 6 global collaborators. A de-identified subject ID, COVID-19 status, age in years and sex were almost always included in the sample metadata. Where HLA class I and class II types were available, the types were taken from metadata supplied by the sample provider, not from assay-based typing.

Concerning this clone: This clone's antigen is unknown. Base qualities are not provided; no much larger clone lies one nucleotide away.

Whole blood was collected in K2EDTA tubes by collaborating institutions according to the institutions' own protocols. For TCRbeta analysis, collaborators shipped samples in one of three forms: frozen whole blood, isolated PBMCs, or DNA extracted from either of those sample types. What the work shows at the level of the full study, not this receptor alone: The amount of clinical and demographic metadata varied by source and participant and was provided uncurated.

TCRbeta CDR3 regions were amplified from genomic DNA by means of the immunoSEQ Assay, a bias-controlled multiplex PCR. The original methods were these. The number of nucleated cells in each sample was estimated by amplification of reference gene primers within the assay. Sequence reads were collapsed and filtered to measure the absolute abundance of every unique TCRbeta CDR3 rearrangement. For each sample, productive Simpson clonality was calculated as the square root of Simpson's diversity index across productive rearrangements. Held by TCRdb, this immuneACCESS table contains in-frame sequences only and omits some clones. Under half of the omission traces to an unresolved V gene where checked; the cause of the rest is unknown. V and J calls and clone size follow that table, whereas D and trimming were derived from the DNA. This sample holds about 130,000 clones; over 75% were observed only once. The ten largest clones represent 10% to 15% of the sample.

A distance of 3 bases separates the germline ends of V and J, which lose 1 base and 2 bases respectively. From the cysteine through the phenylalanine, the CDR3 covers 13 amino acids. Just CDR3 DNA is preserved here, 39 bases in frame from base 1. CDR1 and CDR2 are drawn from the germline V gene: SGHVS, FQNEAQ. The V and J segments used are TRBV7-8 and TRBJ2-1, with no reliable assignment of the D segment. This TCR was recovered from a man in his sixties with acute or convalescent COVID-19. The sequenced sample was peripheral blood. The nucleotides read TGTGCCAGCAGCTTAGTCGCCTACAATGAGCAGTTCTTC. Translated, this is CASSLVAYNEQFF.